This TCR beta chain came from a study of cytomegalovirus exposure and HLA in healthy donors. The PCR employed 60 Vbeta primers together with 13 Jbeta primers. Repertoires were generated with immunoSEQ multiplex PCR, while TCRdb's copy carries only in-frame clones and drops some. Its table lists 150,000 to 200,000 clones. Findings and limits, study-wide: It was only CMV serostatus that was available as immune exposure information.

The CDR3 has 11 amino acids. V shed 10 bases and J 9 bases; nucleotides not matched to a gene: 8. Germline assignment: CDR1 SNHLY and CDR2 FYNNEI. Notes on this clone: Its antigen is unknown.

This clonotype was sampled from a woman under 30 in good health and CMV-seropositive. The chain joins TRBV2 to TRBJ1-1; 7 bases line up with TRBD1. The source material was PBMCs. This CDR3 is CATRPGQQAFF. The CDR3 nucleotides read TGTGCCACTCGCCCGGGACAGCAAGCTTTCTTT.